The 8 T cell receptor beta chains below were found in one sample sequenced in a study of PD-1 blockade in classical Hodgkin lymphoma. Documented time point: cycle 4 day 1 (C4D1), after less than seven weeks of nivolumab. Every patient was affected by relapse after autologous stem cell transplantation, while exposure to brentuximab vedotin was not uniform. Magnetic negative selection of thawed PBMCs was the method by which CD4+ T cells were purified. Only in-frame clones appear in the TCRdb table, and some are missing; sequencing was by immunoSEQ multiplex PCR. The repertoire has approximately 11,000 clones, around 76% of them found once; the top ten carry around 3.2%. Sample: CD4+ T cells from blood, taken before the fourth cycle of nivolumab. Receptors originate from a human donor with classical Hodgkin lymphoma.

The chain combines TRBV5-1 with TRBJ2-2; tentatively, D is TRBD2 (5 bases). Trimming took 3 bases from V and 5 from J, leaving 17 bases between them. The CDR3 contains 16 residues. From germline, CDR1 is SGHRS and CDR2 YFSETQ. The CDR3 loop reads CASSWESQTTTGELFF. The DNA for the CDR3 is TGCGCCAGCAGCTGGGAATCCCAGACTACTACCGGGGAGCTGTTTTTT. The full variable domain, its missing parts supplied by reference TRBV5-1 and TRBJ2-2, is KAGVTQTPRYLIKTRGQQVTLSCSPISGHRSVSWYQQTPGQGLQFLFEYFSETQRNKGNFPGRFSGRQFSNSRSEMNVSTLELGDSALYLCASSWESQTTTGELFFGEGSRLTVL.

The chain links TRBV7-2 to TRBJ2-7; 9 bases map to TRBD1. V was clipped by 4 bases and J by 4 bases; unmatched bases: 8. The CDR3 consists of 15 residues. CDR1 and CDR2 (germline): SGHTA, FQGNSA. CDR3 amino acids: CASSSRTGQGYEQYF. The CDR3 region has the DNA TGTGCCAGCAGCTCAAGAACGGGACAGGGATACGAGCAGTACTTC.

The chain couples TRBV7-6 to TRBJ2-7; D unclear. The CDR3 extends over 14 amino acids. Germline lookup yields CDR1 SGHVS and CDR2 FNYEAQ. Trimming took off 0 bases at V and 6 bases at J, with 12 bases between the two ends. CDR3 amino acids: CASSLAMGRPEQYF. Here the CDR3 DNA reads TGTGCCAGCAGCTTAGCGATGGGCCGACCCGAGCAGTACTTC.

V usage is TRBV28 and J usage is TRBJ1-3; D possibly corresponds to TRBD1 (5 bases). The CDR3 totals 14 residues. The germline V and J ends were trimmed by 7 bases and 7 bases, with 17 bases remaining between them. Per germline, CDR1 MDHEN and CDR2 SYDVKM. In DNA, the CDR3 is TGTGCCAGCACTTGGGGGGTACTGAGCAACACCATATATTTT. This codes for CASTWGVLSNTIYF.

The chain uses TRBV6-1 and TRBJ1-3; tentative D call: TRBD1 (5 bases). Trimming removed 4 bases from V and 0 bases from J, with 13 bases in between. Looked up from germline, CDR1 is MNHNS and CDR2 is SASEGT. This CDR3 is 16 amino acids long. The CDR3 sequence: CASSVGTASSGNTIYF. CDR3 DNA: TGTGCCAGCAGTGTCGGGACGGCGAGCTCTGGAAACACCATATATTTT.

This rearrangement joins TRBV27 to TRBJ2-7; a possible D gene is TRBD2 (6 bases). The CDR3 spans 15 residues. The V and J ends lost 0 bases and 12 bases respectively, with 21 bases between them. CDR1 and CDR2 (germline): MNHEY, SMNVEV (reference sequence). The CDR3 sequence is CASSLSVGGLGMVYF. The CDR3 coding sequence is TGTGCCAGCAGTTTATCGGTTGGAGGGTTGGGAATGGTGTACTTC.

The chain couples TRBV7-9 to TRBJ2-1; TRBD2 matches at 12 bases. Unmatched junction bases numbered 5, after V lost 5 bases and J lost 6 bases. Germline CDR1 is SEHNR and CDR2 is FQNEAQ (reference sequence). This CDR3 has 15 amino acids. The CDR3 DNA is TGTGCCAGCAGCCAGACTAGCGGGAGCATCAATGAGCAGTTCTTC. It translates to CASSQTSGSINEQFF.

The chain carries TRBV28 and TRBJ1-5, with a weak D call TRBD1 (5 bases). The CDR3 is 13 residues long. V was pared by 6 bases and J by 7 bases, with 13 bases between. Germline V gene lookup returns CDR1 MDHEN and CDR2 SYDVKM. The CDR3 nucleotides are TGTGCCAGCAGATCAGGGTTGGAGCAGCCCCAGCATTTT. It yields the protein CASRSGLEQPQHF.